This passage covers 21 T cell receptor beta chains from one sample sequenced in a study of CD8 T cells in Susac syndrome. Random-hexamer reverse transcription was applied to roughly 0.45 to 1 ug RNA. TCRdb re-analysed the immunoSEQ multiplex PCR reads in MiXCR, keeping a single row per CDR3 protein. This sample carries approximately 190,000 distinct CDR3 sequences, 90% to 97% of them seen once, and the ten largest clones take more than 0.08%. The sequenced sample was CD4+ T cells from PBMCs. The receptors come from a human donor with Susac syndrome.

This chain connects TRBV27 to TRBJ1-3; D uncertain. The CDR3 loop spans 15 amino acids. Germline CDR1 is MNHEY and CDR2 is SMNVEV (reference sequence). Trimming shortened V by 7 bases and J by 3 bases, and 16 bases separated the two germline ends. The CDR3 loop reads CASKMTGHRGNTIYF. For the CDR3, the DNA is TGTGCCAGCAAAATGACCGGGCACCGTGGAAACACCATATATTTT.

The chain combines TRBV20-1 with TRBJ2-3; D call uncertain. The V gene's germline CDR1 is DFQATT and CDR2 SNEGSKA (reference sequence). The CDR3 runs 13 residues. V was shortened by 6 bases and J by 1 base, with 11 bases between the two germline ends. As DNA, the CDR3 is TGCAGTGCAGCCGGACCTCGCACAGATACGCAGTATTTT. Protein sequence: CSAAGPRTDTQYF.

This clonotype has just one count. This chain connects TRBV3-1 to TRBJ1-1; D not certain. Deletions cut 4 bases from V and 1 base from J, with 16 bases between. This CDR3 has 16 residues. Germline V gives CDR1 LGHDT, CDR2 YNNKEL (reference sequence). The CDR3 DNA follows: TGTGCCAGCAGCCTTCCCGGAGGACCGACGAACACTGAAGCTTTCTTT. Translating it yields CASSLPGGPTNTEAFF.

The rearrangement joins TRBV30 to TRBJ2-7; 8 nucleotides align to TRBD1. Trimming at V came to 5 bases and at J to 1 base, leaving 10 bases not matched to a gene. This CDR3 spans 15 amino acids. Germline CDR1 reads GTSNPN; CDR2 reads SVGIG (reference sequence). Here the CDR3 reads CAWRGQGGISYEQYF. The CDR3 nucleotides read TGTGCCTGGCGAGGACAGGGAGGAATTTCCTACGAGCAGTACTTC.

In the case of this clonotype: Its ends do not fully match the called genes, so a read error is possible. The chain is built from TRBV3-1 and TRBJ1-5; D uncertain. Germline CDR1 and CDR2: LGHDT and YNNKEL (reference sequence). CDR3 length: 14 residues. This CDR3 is CASSQKFPNQPLHF. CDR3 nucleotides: TGTGCCAGCAGCCAAAAATTCCCAAATCAGCCCCTGCATTTT.

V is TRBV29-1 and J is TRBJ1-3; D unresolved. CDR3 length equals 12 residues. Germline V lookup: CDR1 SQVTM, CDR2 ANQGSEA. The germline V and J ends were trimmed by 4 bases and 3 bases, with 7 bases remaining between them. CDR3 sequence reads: CSVVLVGNTIYF. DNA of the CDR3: TGCAGCGTTGTCTTAGTTGGAAACACCATATATTTT.

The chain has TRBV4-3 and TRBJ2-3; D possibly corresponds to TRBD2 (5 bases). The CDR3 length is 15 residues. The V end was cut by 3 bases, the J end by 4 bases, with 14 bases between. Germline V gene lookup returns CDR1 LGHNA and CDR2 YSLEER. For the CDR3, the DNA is TGCGCCAGCAGCCACGGCGGGCGTTGGGCAGATACGCAGTATTTT. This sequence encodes CASSHGGRWADTQYF.

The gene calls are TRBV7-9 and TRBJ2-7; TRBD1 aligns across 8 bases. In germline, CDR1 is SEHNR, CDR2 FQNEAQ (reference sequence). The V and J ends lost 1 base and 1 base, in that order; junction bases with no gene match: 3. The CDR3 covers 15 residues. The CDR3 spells CASSLVDRASYEQYF. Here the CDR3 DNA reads TGTGCCAGCAGCTTAGTGGACAGGGCATCCTACGAGCAGTACTTC.

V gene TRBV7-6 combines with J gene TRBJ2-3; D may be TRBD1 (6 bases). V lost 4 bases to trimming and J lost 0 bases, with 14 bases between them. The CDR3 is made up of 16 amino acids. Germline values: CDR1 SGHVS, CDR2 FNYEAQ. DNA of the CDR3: TGTGCCAGCAGCTCCCTACAGGGCCCGAGCACAGATACGCAGTATTTT. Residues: CASSSLQGPSTDTQYF. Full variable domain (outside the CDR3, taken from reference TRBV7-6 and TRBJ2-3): GAGVSQSPRYKVTKRGQDVALRCDPISGHVSLYWYRQALGQGPEFLTYFNYEAQQDKSGLPNDRFSAERPEGSISTLTIQRTEQRDSAMYRCASSSLQGPSTDTQYFGPGTRLTVL.

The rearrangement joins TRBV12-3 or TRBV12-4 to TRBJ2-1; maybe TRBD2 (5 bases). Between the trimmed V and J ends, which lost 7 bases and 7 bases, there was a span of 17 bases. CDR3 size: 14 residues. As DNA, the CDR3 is TGTGCCAGCACCCCCGGGGAGATAGTAAATGAGCAGTTCTTC. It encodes CASTPGEIVNEQFF.

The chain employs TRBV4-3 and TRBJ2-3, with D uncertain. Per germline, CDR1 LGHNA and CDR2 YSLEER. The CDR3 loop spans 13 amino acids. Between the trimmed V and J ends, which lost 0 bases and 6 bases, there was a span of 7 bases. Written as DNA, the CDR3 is TGCGCCAGCAGCCAAGACGCAGTCGATACGCAGTATTTT. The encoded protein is CASSQDAVDTQYF.

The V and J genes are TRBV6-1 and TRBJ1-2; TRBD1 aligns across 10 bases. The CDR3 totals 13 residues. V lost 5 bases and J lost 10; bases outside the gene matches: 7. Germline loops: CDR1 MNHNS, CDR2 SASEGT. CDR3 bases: TGTGCCAGCAGTCCGGGACAGGGGTTCTTCTACACCTTC. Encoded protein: CASSPGQGFFYTF.

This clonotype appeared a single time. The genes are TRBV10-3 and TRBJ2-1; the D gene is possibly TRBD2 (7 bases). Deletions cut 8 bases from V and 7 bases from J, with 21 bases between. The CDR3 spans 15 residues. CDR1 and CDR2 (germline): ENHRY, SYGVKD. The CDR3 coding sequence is TGTGCCATCGGAGATAGGGGGGGGGAATGGAATGAGCAGTTCTTC. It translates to CAIGDRGGEWNEQFF.

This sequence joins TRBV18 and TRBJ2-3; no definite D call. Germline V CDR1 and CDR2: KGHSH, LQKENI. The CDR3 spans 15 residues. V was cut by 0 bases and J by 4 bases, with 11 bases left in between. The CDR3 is CASSPPRVDSDTQYF. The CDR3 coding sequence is TGTGCCAGCTCACCACCCAGAGTGGATTCAGATACGCAGTATTTT. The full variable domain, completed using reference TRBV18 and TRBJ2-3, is NAGVMQNPRHLVRRRGQEARLRCSPMKGHSHVYWYRQLPEEGLKFMVYLQKENIIDESGMPKERFSAEFPKEGPSILRIQQVVRGDSAAYFCASSPPRVDSDTQYFGPGTRLTVL.

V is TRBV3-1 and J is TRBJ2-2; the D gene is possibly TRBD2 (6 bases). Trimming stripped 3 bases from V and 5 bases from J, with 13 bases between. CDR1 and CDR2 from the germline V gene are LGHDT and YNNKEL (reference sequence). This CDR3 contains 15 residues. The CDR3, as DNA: TGTGCCAGCAGCCAGGGAGGATCCGGGACCGGGGAGCTGTTTTTT. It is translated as CASSQGGSGTGELFF.

DNA for the CDR3: TGTGCCAGCAGCTCCCGAGTCGTGTGGGGTATTGGCACAGATACGCAGTATTTT. Residues: CASSSRVVWGIGTDTQYF. The J gene is TRBJ2-3, the V gene TRBV9; D remains unclear. The CDR3 is 18 residues long. Germline CDR1 SGDLS, CDR2 YYNGEE. Trimming removed 4 bases at V and 1 base at J, with 22 bases between.

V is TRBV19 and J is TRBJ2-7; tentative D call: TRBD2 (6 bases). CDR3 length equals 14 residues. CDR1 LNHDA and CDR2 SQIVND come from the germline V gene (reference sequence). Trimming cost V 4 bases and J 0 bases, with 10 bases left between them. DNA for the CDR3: TGTGCCAGTAGTACTCTAGCGAGCTCCTACGAGCAGTACTTC. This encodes CASSTLASSYEQYF.

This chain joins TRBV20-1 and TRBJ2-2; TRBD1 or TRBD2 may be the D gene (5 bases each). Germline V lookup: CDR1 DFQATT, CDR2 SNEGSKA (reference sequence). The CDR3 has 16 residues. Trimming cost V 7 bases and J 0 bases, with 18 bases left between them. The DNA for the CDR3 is TGCAGTGTCAAGAGGGGCGCTCTCTCGAACACCGGGGAGCTGTTTTTT. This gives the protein CSVKRGALSNTGELFF.

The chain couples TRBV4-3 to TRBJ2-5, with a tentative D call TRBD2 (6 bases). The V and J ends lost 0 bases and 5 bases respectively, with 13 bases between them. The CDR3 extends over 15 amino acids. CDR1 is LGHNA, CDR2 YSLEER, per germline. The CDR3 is CASSQDGRDWETQYF. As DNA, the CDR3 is TGCGCCAGCAGCCAAGATGGACGGGACTGGGAGACCCAGTACTTC.

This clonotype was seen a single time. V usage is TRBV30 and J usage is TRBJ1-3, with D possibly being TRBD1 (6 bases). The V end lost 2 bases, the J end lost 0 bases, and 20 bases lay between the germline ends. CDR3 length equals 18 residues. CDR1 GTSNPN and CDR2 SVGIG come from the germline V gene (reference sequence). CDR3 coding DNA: TGTGCCTGGAGTCCCCAGGGGACGAATACACCCTCTGGAAACACCATATATTTT. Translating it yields CAWSPQGTNTPSGNTIYF. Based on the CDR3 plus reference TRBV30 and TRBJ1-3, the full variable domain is SQTIHQWPATLVQPVGSPLSLECTVEGTSNPNLYWYRQAAGRGLQLLFYSVGIGQISSEVPQNLSASRPQDRQFILSSKKLLLSDSGFYLCAWSPQGTNTPSGNTIYFGEGSWLTVV.

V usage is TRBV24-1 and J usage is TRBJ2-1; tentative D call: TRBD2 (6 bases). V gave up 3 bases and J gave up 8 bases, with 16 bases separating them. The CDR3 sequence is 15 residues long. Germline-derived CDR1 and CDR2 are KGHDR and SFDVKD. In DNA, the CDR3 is TGTGCCACCAGTGATGGGGACTCCCCTCGGGATGAGCAGTTCTTC. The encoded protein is CATSDGDSPRDEQFF.